This T cell receptor (beta chain) was captured in a study of regulatory T cells in long-lasting Graves disease. Study background: A definition of persistent Graves' disease required over 5 years of antithyroid drugs plus positive TSH receptor antibodies. Study-level points and caveats: Results may be inaccurate due to the small sample size. The work looked only at peripheral blood and did not look at thyroid tissue. Favored usage of TRBV28, TRBJ1-2 and TRBJ2-5 was recorded in persistent disease.

Assembly of TCR beta libraries relied on iRepertoire HTBI primers together with Arm-PCR of CDR3 regions. In TCRdb, the multiplex PCR reads were re-called with MiXCR into one record per CDR3 protein. The sample yields 430,000 or so distinct CDR3 sequences, 20% to 25% seen once. Time point indicated: persistent/refractory GD, antithyroid drugs over 5 years with positive TRAb. From RNA extracted from PBMCs, the TCR library was made. This clonotype has a count of ten or more. Its antigen is as yet unknown. V was pared by 3 bases and J by 7 bases, with 9 bases between. The CDR3 spans 13 residues. Germline assignment: CDR1 SNHLY and CDR2 FYNNEI.

V gene TRBV2 combines with J gene TRBJ1-4, with a weak D call TRBD1 (5 bases). This material consisted of peripheral blood mononuclear cells (PBMCs), taken when the disease was refractory, from a patient treated with antithyroid drugs. The receptor comes from a female donor with Graves disease. In DNA form, the CDR3 reads TGTGCCAGCAGTGATAATGGGGGTGAAAAACTGTTTTTT. This encodes CASSDNGGEKLFF.